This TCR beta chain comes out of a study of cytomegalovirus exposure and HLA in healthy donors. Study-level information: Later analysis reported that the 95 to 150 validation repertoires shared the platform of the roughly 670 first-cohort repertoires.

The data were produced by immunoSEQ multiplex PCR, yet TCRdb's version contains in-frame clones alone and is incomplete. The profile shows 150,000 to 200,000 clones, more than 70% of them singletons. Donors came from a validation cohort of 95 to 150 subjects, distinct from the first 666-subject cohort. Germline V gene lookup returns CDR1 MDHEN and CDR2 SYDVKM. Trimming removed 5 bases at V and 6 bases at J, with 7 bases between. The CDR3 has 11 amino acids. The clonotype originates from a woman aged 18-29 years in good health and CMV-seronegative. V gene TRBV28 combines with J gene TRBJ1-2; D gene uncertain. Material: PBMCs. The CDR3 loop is CASSGTDGYTF. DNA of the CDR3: TGTGCCAGCAGTGGCACCGATGGCTACACCTTC.